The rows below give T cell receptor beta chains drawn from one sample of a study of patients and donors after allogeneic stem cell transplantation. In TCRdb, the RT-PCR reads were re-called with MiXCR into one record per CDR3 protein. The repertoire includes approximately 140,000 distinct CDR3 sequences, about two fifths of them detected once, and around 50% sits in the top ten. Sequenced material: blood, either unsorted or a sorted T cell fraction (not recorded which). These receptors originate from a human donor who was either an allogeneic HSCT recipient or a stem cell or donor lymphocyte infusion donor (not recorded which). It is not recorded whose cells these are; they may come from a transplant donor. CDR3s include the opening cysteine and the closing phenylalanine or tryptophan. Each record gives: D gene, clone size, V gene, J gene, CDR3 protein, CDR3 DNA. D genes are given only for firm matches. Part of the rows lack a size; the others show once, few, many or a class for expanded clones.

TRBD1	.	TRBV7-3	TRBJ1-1	CASSLAGTGGTEAFF	TGTGCCAGCAGCTTAGCCGGGACAGGGGGCACTGAAGCTTTCTTT
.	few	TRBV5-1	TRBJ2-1	CASSLAGTYNEQFF	TGCGCCAGCAGCTTGGCCGGTACCTACAATGAGCAGTTCTTC
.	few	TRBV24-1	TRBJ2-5	CATSDWTDQETQYF	TGTGCCACCAGTGATTGGACAGACCAAGAGACCCAGTACTTC
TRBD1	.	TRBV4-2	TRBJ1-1	CASSQGQGRAFF	TGTGCCAGCAGCCAAGGACAGGGGCGGGCTTTCTTT
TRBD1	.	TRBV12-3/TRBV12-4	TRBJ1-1	CASSFGRRGEAFF	TGTGCCAGCAGTTTCGGCCGCAGGGGGGAAGCTTTCTTT
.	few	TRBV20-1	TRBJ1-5	CSARDAGAPGSNQPQHF	TGCAGTGCTAGAGATGCGGGGGCGCCTGGTAGCAATCAGCCCCAGCATTTT
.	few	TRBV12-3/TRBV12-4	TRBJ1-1	CASSEDGAGEAFF	TGTGCCAGCAGTGAGGACGGGGCAGGGGAGGCTTTCTTT
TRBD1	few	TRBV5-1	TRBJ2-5	CASSFGQGRETQYF	TGCGCCAGCAGCTTTGGACAGGGAAGAGAGACCCAGTACTTC
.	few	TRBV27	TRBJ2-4	CASGIPRRPGENIQYF	TGTGCCAGCGGAATTCCTAGGCGGCCTGGAGAAAACATTCAGTACTTC
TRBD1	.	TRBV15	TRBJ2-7	CATSRDTGGAYEQYF	TGTGCCACCAGCAGAGATACAGGGGGTGCCTACGAGCAGTACTTC
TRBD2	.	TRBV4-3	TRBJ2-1	CASSPGLAAGNEQFF	TGCGCCAGCAGCCCCGGACTAGCGGCAGGCAATGAGCAGTTCTTC
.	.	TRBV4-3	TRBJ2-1	CASSQIWDHYNEQFF	TGCGCCAGCAGCCAAATTTGGGACCACTACAATGAGCAGTTCTTC
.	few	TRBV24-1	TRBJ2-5	CATSVYQETQYF	TGTGCCACCAGTGTGTATCAAGAGACCCAGTACTTC
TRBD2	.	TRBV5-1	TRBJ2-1	CASKGTSGPNEQFF	TGCGCCAGCAAGGGGACTAGCGGACCAAATGAGCAGTTCTTC
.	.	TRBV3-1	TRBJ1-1	CASSQDQGAEAFF	TGTGCCAGCAGCCAAGACCAGGGTGCTGAAGCTTTCTTT
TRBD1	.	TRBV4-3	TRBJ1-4	CASSQELPGQGARNEKLFF	TGCGCCAGCAGCCAAGAACTTCCAGGACAGGGAGCTCGTAATGAAAAACTGTTTTTT
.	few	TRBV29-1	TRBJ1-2	CSVEKPGHGYTF	TGCAGCGTTGAAAAACCGGGGCATGGCTACACCTTC
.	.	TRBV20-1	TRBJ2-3	CSAPSTIAQYF	TGCAGTGCCCCTTCTACAATCGCGCAGTATTTT
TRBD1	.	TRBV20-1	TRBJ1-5	CSARDETGALNQPQHF	TGCAGTGCTAGAGATGAGACAGGGGCCCTCAATCAGCCCCAGCATTTT
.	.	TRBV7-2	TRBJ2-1	CASSSRRGNEQFF	TGTGCCAGCAGCTCCCGCAGGGGCAATGAGCAGTTCTTC
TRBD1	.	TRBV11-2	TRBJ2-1	CASSSGQGAGVEQFF	TGTGCCAGCAGCTCCGGACAGGGGGCAGGGGTTGAGCAGTTCTTC
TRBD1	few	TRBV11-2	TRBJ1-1	CASSLGQARRTEAFF	TGTGCCAGCAGCTTGGGACAGGCCCGGCGGACTGAAGCTTTCTTT
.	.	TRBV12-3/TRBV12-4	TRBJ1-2	CASSFDSSSNGYTF	TGTGCCAGCAGTTTCGACAGTTCTTCGAATGGCTACACCTTC
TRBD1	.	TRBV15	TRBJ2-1	CATVPGTGDYNEQFF	TGTGCCACTGTTCCCGGGACAGGGGACTACAATGAGCAGTTCTTC
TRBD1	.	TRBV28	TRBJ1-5	CASSLWTGSNQPQHF	TGTGCCAGCAGTTTATGGACAGGGAGCAATCAGCCCCAGCATTTT